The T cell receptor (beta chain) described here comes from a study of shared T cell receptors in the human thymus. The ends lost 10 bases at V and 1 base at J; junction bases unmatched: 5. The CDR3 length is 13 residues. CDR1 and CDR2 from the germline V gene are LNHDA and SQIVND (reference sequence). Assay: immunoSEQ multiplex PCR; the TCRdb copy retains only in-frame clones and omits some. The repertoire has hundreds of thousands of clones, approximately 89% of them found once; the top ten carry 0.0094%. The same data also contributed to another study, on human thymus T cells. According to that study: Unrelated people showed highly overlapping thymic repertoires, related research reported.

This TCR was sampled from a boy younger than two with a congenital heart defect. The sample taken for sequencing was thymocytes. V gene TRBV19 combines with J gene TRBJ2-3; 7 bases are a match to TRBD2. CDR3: CATATSRTDTQYF. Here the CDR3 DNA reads TGTGCCACCGCGACTAGCCGCACAGATACGCAGTATTTT.